The following is a T cell receptor beta chain sequence with its context. The data were obtained in a study of CD8 T cells in Susac syndrome. CDR1 and CDR2 from the germline V gene are LGHDT and YNNKEL (reference sequence). This CDR3 is 14 amino acids long. V was clipped by 0 bases and J by 2 bases, with 7 bases between them. Random hexamers were used to reverse transcribe the RNA input (about 0.5 to 1 ug). Using its own MiXCR run on the immunoSEQ multiplex PCR reads, TCRdb lists one record per CDR3 protein. There are 180,000 or so distinct CDR3 sequences in the sample; roughly 96% occur only once, and just under 0.095% lies in the top ten.

Sequencing input: CD4+ T cells from PBMCs. The receptor was derived from a human donor with multiple sclerosis. The rearrangement joins TRBV3-1 to TRBJ1-2; D possibly corresponds to TRBD1 (5 bases). The CDR3 DNA reads as TGTGCCAGCAGCCAAGATGGACAAAACTATGGCTACACCTTC. Translation gives CASSQDGQNYGYTF. Together with reference TRBV3-1 and TRBJ1-2, the CDR3 gives the full variable domain: DTAVSQTPKYLVTQMGNDKSIKCEQNLGHDTMYWYKQDSKKFLKIMFSYNNKELIINETVPNRFSPKSPDKAHLNLHINSLELGDSAVYFCASSQDGQNYGYTFGSGTRLTVV.